Each of the 17 T cell receptor beta chains below was sequenced from the same sample in a study of blood T cell repertoires in COVID-19. TCRdb keeps only in-frame clones here, not all; method: immunoSEQ multiplex PCR. The repertoire holds more than 150,000 clones, 70% to 80% seen once, with 15% to 20% in the top ten. Sequencing was performed on PBMCs or T cells enriched from blood (not recorded which). The receptors come from a woman between 45 and 60 years old who had recovered from COVID-19.

The chain joins TRBV28 to TRBJ2-7; no clear D gene. The CDR3 length is 15 residues. V lost 1 base, J lost 4 bases, and 14 bases lay in between. Germline-derived CDR1 and CDR2 are MDHEN and SYDVKM. This CDR3 reads CASSLSDPPRYEQYF. CDR3 nucleotides: TGTGCCAGCAGTTTATCCGATCCCCCCCGGTACGAGCAGTACTTC.

The chain employs TRBV5-1 and TRBJ1-4, with D possibly being TRBD1 (5 bases). V was clipped by 4 bases and J by 7 bases, with 17 bases between them. The CDR3 is made up of 15 amino acids. The germline gives CDR1 SGHRS, CDR2 YFSETQ. The CDR3, as DNA: TGCGCCAGCAGCGGGGGATCCCCGGGGGTTGAAAAACTGTTTTTT. Translated: CASSGGSPGVEKLFF.

The genes are TRBV7-9 and TRBJ1-5; no definite D call. Between the trimmed V and J ends, which lost 5 bases and 6 bases, there was a span of 8 bases. The CDR3 has 12 amino acids. Germline CDR1 reads SEHNR; CDR2 reads FQNEAQ (reference sequence). CDR3 amino acids: CASSRGGQPQHF. The CDR3 coding sequence is TGTGCCAGCAGCCGGGGTGGTCAGCCCCAGCATTTT.

The CDR3 spells CASSPFSDITGELFF. The CDR3 bases are TGTGCCAGCTCACCATTCTCGGACATCACCGGGGAGCTGTTTTTT. V is TRBV18 and J is TRBJ2-2, with D perhaps TRBD1 (5 bases). This CDR3 has 15 residues. Per germline, CDR1 KGHSH and CDR2 LQKENI. V dropped 2 bases and J dropped 4 bases, with 11 bases sitting between them.

The table lists this clone with a count of one. The chain employs TRBV27 and TRBJ2-7, with 11 positions matching TRBD2. The germline CDR1 and CDR2 sequences are MNHEY and SMNVEV (reference sequence). This CDR3 spans 16 amino acids. The V segment lost 5 bases and the J segment 0 bases; nucleotides outside the gene matches: 6. The CDR3 coding sequence is TGTGCCAGCAGTCCCTTTCTAGCGGGAGGCTCCTACGAGCAGTACTTC. This sequence encodes CASSPFLAGGSYEQYF.

This clone was recorded only once. The chain couples TRBV4-2 to TRBJ1-3; D ambiguous. The V gene lost 8 bases and the J gene lost 4 bases, with 18 bases spanning the gap. This CDR3 spans 15 amino acids. CDR1 is LGHNA, CDR2 YNFKEQ, per germline. The CDR3 spells CASSEERPIGNTIYF. CDR3 in DNA: TGTGCCAGCTCAGAGGAGAGGCCCATCGGAAACACCATATATTTT.

This clone appeared a single time. V usage is TRBV29-1 and J usage is TRBJ2-3; 8 bases map to TRBD1. CDR1 is SQVTM and CDR2 is ANQGSEA in the germline V gene. The J segment lost 2 bases and the V segment lost 7 bases, leaving 5 bases of the junction unmatched. The CDR3 length is 13 residues. The CDR3, as DNA: TGCAGCGCATACAGGGGGAACACAGATACGCAGTATTTT. It codes for CSAYRGNTDTQYF.

The chain couples TRBV6-5 to TRBJ2-7; 10 bases align to TRBD1. This CDR3 is 14 amino acids long. J lost 6 bases, V lost 2 bases, and 4 bases had no gene match. Germline-derived CDR1 and CDR2 are MNHEY and SVGAGI. The DNA of the CDR3 is TGTGCCAGCAGTTACCAGGGACAGGGGTCCGAGCAGTACTTC. This gives the protein CASSYQGQGSEQYF.

V gene TRBV28 combines with J gene TRBJ2-7; D is perhaps TRBD1 (6 bases). This CDR3 is 13 amino acids long. V lost 3 bases and J 3 bases, leaving 9 bases between the germline ends. Germline V gene data show CDR1 as MDHEN and CDR2 as SYDVKM. The CDR3 is CASSFQGYYEQYF. The CDR3 bases are TGTGCCAGCAGTTTTCAGGGGTACTACGAGCAGTACTTC.

The CDR3 reads CASSVLTSGSNNEQFF. CDR3 DNA sequence: TGTGCCAGCAGTGTACTGACTAGCGGGTCAAACAATGAGCAGTTCTTC. The chain recombines TRBV28 with TRBJ2-1, with 10 nucleotides matching TRBD2. Germline CDR1 reads MDHEN; CDR2 reads SYDVKM. The length of the CDR3 is 16 residues. V lost 5 bases, J lost 5 bases, and 9 bases stayed unmatched.

The chain employs TRBV11-1 and TRBJ2-3; 8 bases align to TRBD1. The CDR3 spans 14 residues. The germline CDR1 and CDR2 sequences are SGHAT and FQDESV (reference sequence). After removal of 3 bases from V and 8 bases from J, the junction contained 7 bases not matched to a gene. CDR3: CASSFGQGAGTQYF. Here the CDR3 DNA reads TGTGCCAGCAGCTTCGGACAGGGTGCGGGTACGCAGTATTTT.

The chain couples TRBV28 to TRBJ2-3; the match to TRBD2 covers 9 bases. Losses at the gene ends were 4 bases for V and 2 bases for J; bases not matched to a gene: 10. CDR1 MDHEN and CDR2 SYDVKM come from the germline V gene. This CDR3 spans 17 amino acids. The CDR3 sequence: CASSSQTAGGPTDTQYF. The CDR3, as DNA: TGTGCCAGCAGTTCCCAGACAGCGGGAGGCCCCACAGATACGCAGTATTTT.

The rearrangement joins TRBV18 to TRBJ1-3; tentative D call: TRBD1 (5 bases). Trimming left V 1 base short and J 0 bases short, with 13 bases between. Per germline, CDR1 KGHSH and CDR2 LQKENI. CDR3 length: 17 amino acids. The CDR3 bases are TGTGCCAGCTCACCACGAACCTGGGGCTCCTCTGGAAACACCATATATTTT. Translated: CASSPRTWGSSGNTIYF.

The CDR3, as DNA: TGTGCCAGCAGTTTTGAGAGCCAGGGAGGCAAAGTTAACTATGGCTACACCTTC. It is translated as CASSFESQGGKVNYGYTF. This chain joins TRBV27 and TRBJ1-2, with D maybe TRBD1 (5 bases). V was clipped by 3 bases and J by 1 base, with 21 bases between them. The length of the CDR3 is 18 residues. Germline lookup yields CDR1 MNHEY and CDR2 SMNVEV (reference sequence).

The chain employs TRBV5-6 and TRBJ2-2; D possibly corresponds to TRBD1 (5 bases). Germline V gives CDR1 SGHDT, CDR2 YYEEEE. V was pared by 5 bases and J by 3 bases, with 14 bases between. The CDR3 runs 15 residues. CDR3 nucleotides: TGTGCCAGCAGTTCATCAGACAGAGACACCGGGGAGCTGTTTTTT. Its translation is CASSSSDRDTGELFF.

This chain joins TRBV27 and TRBJ1-5; no firm D call. CDR3 size: 16 residues. The V end lost 6 bases, the J end lost 1 base, and 16 bases lay between the germline ends. Germline CDR1 reads MNHEY; CDR2 reads SMNVEV (reference sequence). CDR3 loop: CASSPYVGRSNQPQHF. For the CDR3, the DNA is TGTGCCAGCAGCCCTTATGTGGGCAGAAGCAATCAGCCCCAGCATTTT.

With respect to this clone: Germline is not matched at one junction end, which may reflect a read error. The DNA for the CDR3 is TGTGCCAGCAGCTTAGCCGGAGACCTCTTACTTTTT. It translates to CASSLAGDLLLF. The J gene is TRBJ1-4, the V gene TRBV7-9; D is unresolved. The CDR3 length is 12 residues. Germline CDR1 and CDR2: SEHNR and FQNEAQ (reference sequence).